One and the same sample provided the 18 T cell receptor beta chains below, sequenced in a study of blood T cell repertoires in COVID-19. Only in-frame clones appear in the TCRdb table, and some are missing; sequencing was by immunoSEQ multiplex PCR. The table records about 180,000 clones, 70% to 90% of them present only once. What was sequenced was peripheral blood. These receptors came from a woman aged 45-60 years with COVID-19, enrolled during active disease.

CDR3 sequence: CASSLGTAAEAFF. The CDR3 nucleotides read TGTGCCAGCAGTTTAGGGACAGCCGCTGAAGCTTTCTTT. The chain couples TRBV28 to TRBJ1-1; 7 bases align to TRBD1. From germline, CDR1 is MDHEN and CDR2 SYDVKM. V shed 2 bases and J 6 bases; nucleotides not matched to a gene: 3. The CDR3 loop spans 13 amino acids.

The chain has TRBV28 and TRBJ1-5; D remains unclear. The CDR3 spans 12 residues. CDR1 MDHEN and CDR2 SYDVKM come from the germline V gene. Trimming left V 6 bases short and J 4 bases short, with 7 bases between. The CDR3, as DNA: TGTGCCAGCAGGGTGGCTAATCAGCCCCAGCATTTT. Its translation is CASRVANQPQHF.

The chain recombines TRBV18 with TRBJ1-4; D is possibly TRBD1 (6 bases). Trimming took off 6 bases at V and 7 bases at J, with 15 bases between the two ends. This CDR3 has 14 residues. CDR1 is KGHSH, CDR2 LQKENI, per germline. CDR3 in amino acids: CASSPGTNIEKLFF. Written as DNA, the CDR3 is TGTGCCAGCTCCCCAGGGACAAATATTGAAAAACTGTTTTTT.

The gene calls are TRBV2 and TRBJ1-2; 10 nucleotides match TRBD1. CDR1 SNHLY and CDR2 FYNNEI come from the germline V gene. This CDR3 is 14 amino acids long. J lost 3 bases, V lost 7 bases, and 5 bases had no gene match. CDR3 sequence (DNA): TGTGCCAGCACTGACAGGGGGCATGACTATGGCTACACCTTC. This encodes CASTDRGHDYGYTF.

The rearrangement links TRBV11-2 to TRBJ2-3; 10 bases are a match to TRBD2. The CDR3 runs to 15 residues. Germline values: CDR1 SGHAT, CDR2 FQNNGV. V lost 2 bases and J lost 3; bases outside the gene matches: 2. CDR3 DNA: TGTGCCAGCAGCTTACTAGCGGGGGAGACAGATACGCAGTATTTT. Protein sequence: CASSLLAGETDTQYF. Based on the CDR3 plus reference TRBV11-2 and TRBJ2-3, the full variable domain is EAGVAQSPRYKIIEKRQSVAFWCNPISGHATLYWYQQILGQGPKLLIQFQNNGVVDDSQLPKDRFSAERLKGVDSTLKIQPAKLEDSAVYLCASSLLAGETDTQYFGPGTRLTVL.

This clone was recorded once. The chain has TRBV28 and TRBJ1-5, with D tentatively TRBD1 (6 bases). Per germline, CDR1 MDHEN and CDR2 SYDVKM. Trimming shortened V by 9 bases and J by 0 bases, and 18 bases separated the two germline ends. CDR3 size: 16 residues. For the CDR3, the DNA is TGTGCCAGTGATCCTACAGGGTTTATTAGCAATCAGCCCCAGCATTTT. Encoded protein: CASDPTGFISNQPQHF.

The genes are TRBV6-5 and TRBJ1-1; D remains unclear. The germline V and J ends were trimmed by 6 bases and 2 bases, with 7 bases remaining between them. The CDR3 has 12 residues. Germline loops: CDR1 MNHEY, CDR2 SVGAGI. The CDR3 DNA follows: TGTGCCAGCAGAAGCAAAAACACTGAAGCTTTCTTT. As protein: CASRSKNTEAFF.

This rearrangement joins TRBV15 to TRBJ2-1, with 8 bases aligning to TRBD2. In germline, CDR1 is LNHNV, CDR2 YYDKDF (reference sequence). V lost 8 bases and J lost 8; bases outside the gene matches: 14. CDR3 length equals 15 residues. The CDR3 is CATLPLRGGTHEQFF. The CDR3 nucleotides read TGTGCCACCCTTCCCCTACGCGGGGGGACCCATGAGCAGTTCTTC.

This clone was recorded a few times. The chain has TRBV5-6 and TRBJ1-5; D is perhaps TRBD1 (5 bases). In germline, CDR1 is SGHDT, CDR2 YYEEEE. Between the trimmed V and J ends, which lost 0 bases and 7 bases, there was a span of 11 bases. The CDR3 is 14 amino acids. This chain's CDR3 is CASSLAGGGQPQHF. The CDR3 bases are TGTGCCAGCAGCTTGGCCGGGGGGGGGCAGCCCCAGCATTTT.

The rearrangement uses TRBV28 and TRBJ1-1; no clear D. The CDR3 is made up of 14 amino acids. The V end was cut by 2 bases, the J end by 4 bases, with 11 bases between. Germline V gene data show CDR1 as MDHEN and CDR2 as SYDVKM. This CDR3 reads CASSLGVQSTEAFF. CDR3 DNA sequence: TGTGCCAGCAGTTTAGGAGTCCAGAGCACTGAAGCTTTCTTT.

The V call is TRBV16, the J call TRBJ1-2; D is perhaps TRBD1 (5 bases). V was pared by 7 bases and J by 5 bases, with 32 bases between. This CDR3 has 19 residues. CDR1 and CDR2 from the germline V gene are KGHSY and FQNENV. CDR3 residues: CASTQELGGTDGGRYGYTF. The CDR3, as DNA: TGTGCCAGCACCCAGGAATTGGGGGGAACGGACGGAGGGAGGTATGGCTACACCTTC.

The genes are TRBV10-3 and TRBJ1-5, with D possibly being TRBD1 (5 bases). Germline-derived CDR1 and CDR2 are ENHRY and SYGVKD. Trimming shortened V by 0 bases and J by 1 base, and 10 bases separated the two germline ends. The CDR3 runs 16 residues. CDR3 DNA sequence: TGTGCCATCAGTGAGTCGGGTGGGGGGAGCAATCAGCCCCAGCATTTT. Translation: CAISESGGGSNQPQHF.

The rearrangement joins TRBV6-5 to TRBJ2-7; 8 bases agree with TRBD1. Germline V gives CDR1 MNHEY, CDR2 SVGAGI. With V trimmed by 6 bases and J by 7 bases, 5 bases remained unmatched. The CDR3 contains 12 residues. The CDR3 protein is CASSLGTGEQYF. The CDR3 DNA reads as TGTGCCAGCAGCTTGGGGACAGGAGAGCAGTACTTC.

The chain links TRBV6-5 to TRBJ1-5; TRBD1 agrees at 11 bases. V shed 2 bases, J shed 6 bases, and the junction held 3 bases outside the gene matches. CDR1 MNHEY and CDR2 SVGAGI come from the germline V gene. This CDR3 has 15 residues. The CDR3 reads CASSYRTGGGQPQHF. The CDR3 DNA reads TGTGCCAGCAGTTACCGGACAGGGGGCGGTCAGCCCCAGCATTTT.

This sequence joins TRBV6-6 and TRBJ2-2, with D possibly matching TRBD1 (5 bases). This CDR3 spans 12 amino acids. Trimming took off 8 bases at V and 6 bases at J, with 10 bases between the two ends. Germline V gives CDR1 MNHNY, CDR2 SVGAGI (reference sequence). This CDR3 is CASLRGSGELFF. The CDR3 nucleotides are TGTGCCAGCCTTAGGGGTTCCGGGGAGCTGTTTTTT.

The J gene is TRBJ2-4, the V gene TRBV25-1; a possible D gene is TRBD2 (5 bases). Looked up from germline, CDR1 is MGHDK and CDR2 is SYGVNS. This CDR3 comprises 16 residues. V lost 0 bases, J lost 8 bases, and 17 bases lay in between. CDR3 DNA: TGTGCCAGCAGTGAATACACGAGGACCCCCGGGGACATTCAGTACTTC. It encodes CASSEYTRTPGDIQYF.

The chain combines TRBV5-1 with TRBJ2-7; the match to TRBD1 covers 7 bases. The CDR3 length is 15 residues. Germline CDR1 reads SGHRS; CDR2 reads YFSETQ. Trimming at V came to 4 bases and at J to 5 bases, leaving 12 bases not matched to a gene. CDR3 amino acids: CASSVDRVGLDEQYF. CDR3 sequence (DNA): TGCGCCAGCAGCGTCGACAGGGTTGGATTGGACGAGCAGTACTTC.

Only a few counts were recorded for this clone. The chain carries TRBV30 and TRBJ1-5; 10 bases agree with TRBD1. Unmatched junction bases numbered 3, after V lost 5 bases and J lost 5 bases. The length of the CDR3 is 13 residues. Germline CDR1 reads GTSNPN; CDR2 reads SVGIG (reference sequence). The CDR3 coding sequence is TGTGCCTGGGGGACAGGGGCGCATCAGCCCCAGCATTTT. Its protein product is CAWGTGAHQPQHF.